This passage covers 2 T cell receptor beta chains from one sample sequenced in a study of CD4 T cells in relation to SARS-CoV-2 and coronaviruses. Generated by immunoSEQ multiplex PCR, the TCRdb table keeps only in-frame clones and is missing some. The sample has about 22,000 clones, around 77% seen once. These receptors have no known antigen. The unexposed donors gave CD4+ T cells in about 2010-2019, prior to COVID-19. Isolation of CD4+ T cells took place after approximately 10 days in culture. The sequenced sample consisted of CD4+ T cells from PBMCs, cultured in vitro. Every receptor here comes from a human donor in good health.

The gene calls are TRBV28 and TRBJ2-7; 9 bases are a match to TRBD2. CDR1 and CDR2 from the germline V gene are MDHEN and SYDVKM. Unmatched junction bases numbered 9, after V lost 8 bases and J lost 4 bases. The CDR3 is 14 amino acids. CDR3 nucleotides: TGTGCCAGCGCCCCAGCGGGAGGCCGGTACGAGCAGTACTTC. Protein sequence: CASAPAGGRYEQYF.

There are a few counts of this clone. This chain connects TRBV28 to TRBJ1-4, with 7 bases that match TRBD1. CDR1 MDHEN and CDR2 SYDVKM come from the germline V gene. The CDR3 totals 15 residues. J lost 3 bases, V lost 6 bases, and 7 bases had no gene match. The CDR3 spells CASSRRGEANEKLFF. CDR3 nucleotide sequence: TGTGCCAGCAGCCGCAGGGGGGAGGCTAATGAAAAACTGTTTTTT.